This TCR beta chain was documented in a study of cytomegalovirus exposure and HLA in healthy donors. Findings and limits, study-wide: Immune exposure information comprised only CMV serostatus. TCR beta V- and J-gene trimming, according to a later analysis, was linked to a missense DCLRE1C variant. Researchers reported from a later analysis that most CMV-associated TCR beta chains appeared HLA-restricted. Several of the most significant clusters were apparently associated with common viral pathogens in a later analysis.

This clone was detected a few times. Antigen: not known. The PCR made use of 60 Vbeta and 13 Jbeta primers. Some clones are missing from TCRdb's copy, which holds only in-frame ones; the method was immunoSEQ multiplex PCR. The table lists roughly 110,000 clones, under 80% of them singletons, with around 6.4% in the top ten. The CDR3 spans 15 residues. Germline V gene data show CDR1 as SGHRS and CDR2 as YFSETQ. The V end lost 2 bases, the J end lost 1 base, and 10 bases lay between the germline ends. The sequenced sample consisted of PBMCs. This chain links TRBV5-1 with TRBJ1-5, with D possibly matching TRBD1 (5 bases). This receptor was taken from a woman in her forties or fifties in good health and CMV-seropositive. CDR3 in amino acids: CASSLNGGSNQPQHF. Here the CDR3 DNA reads TGCGCCAGCAGCTTAAACGGGGGGAGCAATCAGCCCCAGCATTTT.